These 9 T cell receptor beta chains originate from one sample sequenced in a study of T cells after somatic rescue of genetic block. Only in-frame clones appear in the TCRdb table, and some are missing; sequencing was by immunoSEQ multiplex PCR. The sample includes about 88,000 clones, approximately 90% of them seen just once. Sequencing used peripheral blood mononuclear cells (PBMCs). The receptors here all came from a woman between 18 and 29 years old.

The chain combines TRBV19 with TRBJ2-1, with a tentative D call TRBD2 (6 bases). The germline V gene encodes CDR1 LNHDA and CDR2 SQIVND (reference sequence). The CDR3 totals 12 residues. V was clipped by 1 base and J by 9 bases, with 7 bases between them. The CDR3 sequence is CASSIAGGEQFF. The CDR3 region has the DNA TGTGCCAGTAGTATAGCCGGGGGTGAGCAGTTCTTC.

There are many counts of this clone. The chain joins TRBV28 to TRBJ1-2; the D is unclear. V lost 4 bases, J lost 4 bases, and 7 bases lay in between. This CDR3 is 12 amino acids long. CDR1 MDHEN and CDR2 SYDVKM come from the germline V gene. The CDR3 loop is CASSSISYGYTF. The CDR3 DNA sequence: TGTGCCAGCAGTTCAATAAGCTATGGCTACACCTTC.

This chain connects TRBV7-3 to TRBJ1-1, with unresolved D. Trimming stripped 3 bases from V and 5 bases from J, with 13 bases between. The CDR3 is 14 residues long. CDR1 and CDR2 (germline): SGHTA, FQGTGA. CDR3 bases: TGTGCCAGCAGCTTTGGCAGGCCGGGAACTGAAGCTTTCTTT. As protein: CASSFGRPGTEAFF.

The chain carries TRBV4-3 and TRBJ2-1, with TRBD2 matching 11 bases. CDR3 length: 20 amino acids. Germline V gene lookup returns CDR1 LGHNA and CDR2 YSLEER. V shed 0 bases, J shed 0 bases, and the junction held 10 bases outside the gene matches. DNA for the CDR3: TGCGCCAGCAGCCAAGATATTAGGCTAGCGGGAGGAAGCTCCTACAATGAGCAGTTCTTC. It encodes CASSQDIRLAGGSSYNEQFF.

The rearrangement uses TRBV18 and TRBJ2-7; D is uncertain. Germline V lookup: CDR1 KGHSH, CDR2 LQKENI. The germline V and J ends were trimmed by 6 bases and 2 bases, with 11 bases remaining between them. The length of the CDR3 is 13 residues. CDR3 region: CASSGSIAYEQYF. The CDR3 nucleotides read TGTGCCAGCTCGGGCAGTATCGCCTACGAGCAGTACTTC.

This clone was seen only once. The chain employs TRBV6-1 and TRBJ2-7; the D gene is possibly TRBD2 (6 bases). Germline CDR1 is MNHNS and CDR2 is SASEGT. V was clipped by 3 bases and J by 6 bases, with 21 bases between them. The CDR3 runs to 16 residues. CDR3 sequence reads: CASSDEGLLRGFEQYF. CDR3 DNA sequence: TGTGCCAGCAGTGATGAGGGACTCCTTCGGGGGTTCGAGCAGTACTTC.

The rearrangement links TRBV5-4 to TRBJ1-2, with 8 bases lining up with TRBD1. The CDR3 has 13 residues. The trim removed 3 bases at V and 8 bases at J, leaving 6 bases unmatched. CDR1 SGHNT and CDR2 YYREEE come from the germline V gene (reference sequence). CDR3 sequence reads: CASSWRTGQGYTF. The CDR3 DNA is TGTGCCAGCAGCTGGAGGACAGGGCAAGGCTACACCTTC.

This clone was recorded only once. V and J are TRBV14 and TRBJ2-7; D possibly corresponds to TRBD1 (6 bases). Germline CDR1 is SGHDN and CDR2 is FVKESK. V was trimmed by 4 bases and J by 3 bases, leaving 25 bases between them. CDR3 length: 18 residues. This chain's CDR3 is CASSPRWAGARTSYEQYF. CDR3 nucleotides: TGTGCCAGCAGCCCCCGATGGGCAGGGGCTAGAACCAGCTACGAGCAGTACTTC.

The chain links TRBV29-1 to TRBJ2-7, with TRBD1 matching 8 bases. The CDR3 extends over 15 amino acids. CDR1 is SQVTM, CDR2 ANQGSEA, per germline. V shed 7 bases, J shed 0 bases, and the junction held 11 bases outside the gene matches. The CDR3 loop reads CSATGRGQVSYEQYF. Here the CDR3 DNA reads TGCAGCGCTACCGGGCGGGGACAGGTCTCCTACGAGCAGTACTTC.